This T cell receptor (beta chain) came from a study of blood T cell repertoires in COVID-19. Trimming left V 8 bases short and J 1 base short, with 15 bases between. This CDR3 has 15 amino acids. Germline CDR1 MGHDK, CDR2 SYGVNS. The method was immunoSEQ multiplex PCR; TCRdb's version includes in-frame clones alone and lacks a portion of them. The sample lists about 150,000 clones, roughly 84% seen once, with around 9% in the top ten. The receptor was derived from a man between 25 and 39 years old with COVID-19, enrolled during active disease. The sample comprised peripheral blood. This chain uses TRBV25-1 with TRBJ2-1; D is perhaps TRBD1 (5 bases). The CDR3 region is CASEAGNPSYNEQFF. The CDR3 nucleotides read TGTGCCAGCGAAGCAGGGAACCCATCCTACAATGAGCAGTTCTTC.